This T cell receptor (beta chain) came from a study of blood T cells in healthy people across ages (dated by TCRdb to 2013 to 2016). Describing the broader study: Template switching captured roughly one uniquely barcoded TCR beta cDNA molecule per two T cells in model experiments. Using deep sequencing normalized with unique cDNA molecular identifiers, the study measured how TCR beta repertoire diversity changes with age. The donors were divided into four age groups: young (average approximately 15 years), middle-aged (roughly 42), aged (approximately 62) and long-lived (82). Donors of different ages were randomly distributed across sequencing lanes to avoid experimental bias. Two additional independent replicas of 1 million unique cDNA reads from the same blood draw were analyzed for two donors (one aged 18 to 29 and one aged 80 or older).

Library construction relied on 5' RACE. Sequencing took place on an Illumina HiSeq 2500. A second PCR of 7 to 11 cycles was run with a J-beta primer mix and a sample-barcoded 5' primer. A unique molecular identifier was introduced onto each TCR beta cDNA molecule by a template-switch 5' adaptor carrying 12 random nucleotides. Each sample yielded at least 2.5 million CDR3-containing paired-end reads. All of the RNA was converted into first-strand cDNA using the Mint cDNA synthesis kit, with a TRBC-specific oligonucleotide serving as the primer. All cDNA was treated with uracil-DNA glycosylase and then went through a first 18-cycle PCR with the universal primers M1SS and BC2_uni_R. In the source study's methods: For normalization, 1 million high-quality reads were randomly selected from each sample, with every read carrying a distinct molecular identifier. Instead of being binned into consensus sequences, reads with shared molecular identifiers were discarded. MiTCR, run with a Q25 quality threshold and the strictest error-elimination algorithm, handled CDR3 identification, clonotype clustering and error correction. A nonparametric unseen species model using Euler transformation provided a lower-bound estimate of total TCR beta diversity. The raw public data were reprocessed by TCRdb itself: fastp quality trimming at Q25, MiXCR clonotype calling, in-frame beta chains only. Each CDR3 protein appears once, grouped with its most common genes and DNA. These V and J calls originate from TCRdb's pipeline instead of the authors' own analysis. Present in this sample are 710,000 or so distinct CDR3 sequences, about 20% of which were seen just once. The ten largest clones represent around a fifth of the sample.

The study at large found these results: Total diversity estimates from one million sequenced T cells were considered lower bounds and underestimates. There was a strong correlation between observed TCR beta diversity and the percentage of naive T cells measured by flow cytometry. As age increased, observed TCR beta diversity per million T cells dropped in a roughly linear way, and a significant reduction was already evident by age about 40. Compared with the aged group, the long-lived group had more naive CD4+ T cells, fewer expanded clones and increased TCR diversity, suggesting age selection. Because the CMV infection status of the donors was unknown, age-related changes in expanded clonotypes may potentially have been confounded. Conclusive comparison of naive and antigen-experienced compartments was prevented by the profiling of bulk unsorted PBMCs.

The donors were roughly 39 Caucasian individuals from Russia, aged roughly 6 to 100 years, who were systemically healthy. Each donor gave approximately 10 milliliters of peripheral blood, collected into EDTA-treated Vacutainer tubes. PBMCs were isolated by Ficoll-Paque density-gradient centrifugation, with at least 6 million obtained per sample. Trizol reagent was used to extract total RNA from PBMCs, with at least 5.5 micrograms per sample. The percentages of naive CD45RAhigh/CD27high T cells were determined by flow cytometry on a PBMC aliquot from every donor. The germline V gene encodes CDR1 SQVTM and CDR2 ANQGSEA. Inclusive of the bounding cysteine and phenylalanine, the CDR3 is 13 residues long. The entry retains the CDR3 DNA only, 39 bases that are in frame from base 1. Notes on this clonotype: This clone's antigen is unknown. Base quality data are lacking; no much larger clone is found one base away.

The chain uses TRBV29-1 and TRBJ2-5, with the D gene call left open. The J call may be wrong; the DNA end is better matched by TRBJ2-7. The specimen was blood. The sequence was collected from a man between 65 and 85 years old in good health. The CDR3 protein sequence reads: CSVVDPSSYEQYF. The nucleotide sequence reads TGCAGCGTTGTAGATCCCAGCTCCTACGAGCAGTACTTC.